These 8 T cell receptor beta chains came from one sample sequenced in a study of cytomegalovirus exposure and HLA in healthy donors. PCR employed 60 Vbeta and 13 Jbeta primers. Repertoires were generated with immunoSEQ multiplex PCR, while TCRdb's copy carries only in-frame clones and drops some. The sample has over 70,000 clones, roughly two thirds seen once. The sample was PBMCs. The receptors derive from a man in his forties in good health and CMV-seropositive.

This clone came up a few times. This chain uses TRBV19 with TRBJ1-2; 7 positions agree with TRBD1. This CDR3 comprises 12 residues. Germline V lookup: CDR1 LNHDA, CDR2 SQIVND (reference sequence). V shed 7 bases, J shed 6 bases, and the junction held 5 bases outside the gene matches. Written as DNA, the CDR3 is TGTGCCAGTAAGCAGGGGGGAAATGGCTACACCTTC. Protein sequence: CASKQGGNGYTF.

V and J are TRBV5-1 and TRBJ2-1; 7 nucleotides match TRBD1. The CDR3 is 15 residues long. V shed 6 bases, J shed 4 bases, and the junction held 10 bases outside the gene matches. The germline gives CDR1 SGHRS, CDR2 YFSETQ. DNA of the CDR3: TGCGCCAGCACCCTTACGGGACAGCAATACAATGAGCAGTTCTTC. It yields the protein CASTLTGQQYNEQFF.

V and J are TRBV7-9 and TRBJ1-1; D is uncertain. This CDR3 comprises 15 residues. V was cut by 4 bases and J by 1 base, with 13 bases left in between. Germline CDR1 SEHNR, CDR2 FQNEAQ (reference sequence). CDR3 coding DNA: TGTGCCAGCAGCTCGTCCGAACAGTGGAACACTGAAGCTTTCTTT. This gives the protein CASSSSEQWNTEAFF.

This chain's CDR3 is CSALGQGYGYTF. The DNA for the CDR3 is TGCAGCGCCTTGGGACAGGGCTATGGCTACACCTTC. This chain joins TRBV29-1 and TRBJ1-2; 9 bases fit TRBD1. The CDR3 is 12 residues long. The V gene's germline CDR1 is SQVTM and CDR2 ANQGSEA. J was trimmed by 4 bases and V by 7 bases; bases with no gene match: 4.

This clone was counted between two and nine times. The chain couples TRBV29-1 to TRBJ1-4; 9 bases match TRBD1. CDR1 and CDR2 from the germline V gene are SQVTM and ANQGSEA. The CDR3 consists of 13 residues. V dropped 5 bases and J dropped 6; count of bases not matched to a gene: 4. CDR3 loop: CSVRGTGYEKLFF. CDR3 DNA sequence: TGCAGCGTTCGCGGGACAGGGTATGAAAAACTGTTTTTT. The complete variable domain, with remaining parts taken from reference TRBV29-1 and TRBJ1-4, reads SAVISQKPSRDICQRGTSLTIQCQVDSQVTMMFWYRQQPGQSLTLIATANQGSEATYESGFVIDKFPISRPNLTFSTLTVSNMSPEDSSIYLCSVRGTGYEKLFFGSGTQLSVL.

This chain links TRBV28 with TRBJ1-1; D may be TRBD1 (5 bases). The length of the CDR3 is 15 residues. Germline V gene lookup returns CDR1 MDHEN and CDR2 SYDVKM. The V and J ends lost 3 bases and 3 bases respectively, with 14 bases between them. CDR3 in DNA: TGTGCCAGCAGTTTCTATGGCAGGGTGCACACTGAAGCTTTCTTT. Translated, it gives CASSFYGRVHTEAFF.

CDR3 residues: CASSSVAGTSGRGEQYF. The DNA for the CDR3 is TGTGCCAGCAGCTCCGTAGCCGGGACTAGCGGGAGAGGCGAGCAGTACTTC. The genes are TRBV7-2 and TRBJ2-7; 14 bases are a match to TRBD2. Trimming cost V 4 bases and J 6 bases; bases outside gene matches: 11. The CDR3 totals 17 residues. Germline loops: CDR1 SGHTA, CDR2 FQGNSA.

The CDR3 nucleotides are TGTGCCAGCAGGTATGAGGACAGACTGAACACTGAAGCTTTCTTT. Protein sequence: CASRYEDRLNTEAFF. This chain joins TRBV28 and TRBJ1-1; perhaps TRBD1 as D (6 bases). The V end lost 6 bases, the J end lost 0 bases, and 14 bases lay between the germline ends. This CDR3 is built from 15 residues. Per germline, CDR1 MDHEN and CDR2 SYDVKM.